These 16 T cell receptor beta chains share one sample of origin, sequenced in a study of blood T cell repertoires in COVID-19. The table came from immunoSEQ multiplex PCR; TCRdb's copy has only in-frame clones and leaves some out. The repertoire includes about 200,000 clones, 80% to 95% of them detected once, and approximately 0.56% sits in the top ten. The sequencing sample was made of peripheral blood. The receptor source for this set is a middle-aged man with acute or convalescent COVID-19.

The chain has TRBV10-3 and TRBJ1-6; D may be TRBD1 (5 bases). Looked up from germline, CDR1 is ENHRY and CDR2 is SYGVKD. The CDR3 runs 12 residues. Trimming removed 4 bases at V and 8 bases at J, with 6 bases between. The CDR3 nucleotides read TGTGCCATCAGTGCGGGGGATTCACCCCTCCACTTT. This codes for CAISAGDSPLHF.

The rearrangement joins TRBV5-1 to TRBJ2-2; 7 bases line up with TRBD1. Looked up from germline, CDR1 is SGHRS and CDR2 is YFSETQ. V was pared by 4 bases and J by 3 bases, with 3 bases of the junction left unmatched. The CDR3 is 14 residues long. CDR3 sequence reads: CASSPGTDTGELFF. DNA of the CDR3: TGCGCCAGCAGCCCAGGGACAGACACCGGGGAGCTGTTTTTT.

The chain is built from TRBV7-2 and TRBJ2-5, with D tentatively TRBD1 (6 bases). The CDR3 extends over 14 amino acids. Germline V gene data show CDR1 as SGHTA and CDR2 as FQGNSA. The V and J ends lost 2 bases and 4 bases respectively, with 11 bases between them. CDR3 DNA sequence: TGTGCCAGCAGCTTAAACAGGGTCCCAGAGACCCAGTACTTC. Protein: CASSLNRVPETQYF.

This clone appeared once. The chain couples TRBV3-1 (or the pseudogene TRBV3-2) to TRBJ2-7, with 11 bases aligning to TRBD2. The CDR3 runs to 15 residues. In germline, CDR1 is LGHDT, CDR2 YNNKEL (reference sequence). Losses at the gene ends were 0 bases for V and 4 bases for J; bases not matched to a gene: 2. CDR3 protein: CASSQETSGIYEQYF. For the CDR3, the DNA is TGTGCCAGCAGCCAAGAGACTAGCGGGATTTACGAGCAGTACTTC.

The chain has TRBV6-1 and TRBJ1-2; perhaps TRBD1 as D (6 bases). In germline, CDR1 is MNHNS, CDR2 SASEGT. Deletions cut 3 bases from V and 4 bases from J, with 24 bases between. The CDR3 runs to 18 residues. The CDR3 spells CASSDQGDQFGGGYGYTF. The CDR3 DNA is TGTGCCAGCAGTGATCAAGGAGATCAATTTGGGGGCGGCTATGGCTACACCTTC.

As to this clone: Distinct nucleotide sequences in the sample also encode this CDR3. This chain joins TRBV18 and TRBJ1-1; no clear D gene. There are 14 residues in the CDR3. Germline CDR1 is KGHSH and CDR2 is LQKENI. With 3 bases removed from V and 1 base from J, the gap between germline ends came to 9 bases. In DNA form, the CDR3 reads TGTGCCAGCTCACCCGCGGGAGGGAACACTGAAGCTTTCTTT. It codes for CASSPAGGNTEAFF.

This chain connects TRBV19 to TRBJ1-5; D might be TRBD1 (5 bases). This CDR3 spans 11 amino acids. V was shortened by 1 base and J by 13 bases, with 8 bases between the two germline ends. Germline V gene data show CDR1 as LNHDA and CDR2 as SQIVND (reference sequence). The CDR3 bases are TGTGCCAGTAGTATAGGTAGGGGTCAGCATTTT. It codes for CASSIGRGQHF.

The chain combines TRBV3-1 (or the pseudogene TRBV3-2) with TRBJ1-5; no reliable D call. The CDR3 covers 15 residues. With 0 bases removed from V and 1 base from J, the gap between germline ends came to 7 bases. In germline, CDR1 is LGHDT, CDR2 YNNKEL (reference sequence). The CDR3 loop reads CASSQDPRSNQPQHF. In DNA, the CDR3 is TGTGCCAGCAGCCAAGATCCCAGGAGCAATCAGCCCCAGCATTTT.

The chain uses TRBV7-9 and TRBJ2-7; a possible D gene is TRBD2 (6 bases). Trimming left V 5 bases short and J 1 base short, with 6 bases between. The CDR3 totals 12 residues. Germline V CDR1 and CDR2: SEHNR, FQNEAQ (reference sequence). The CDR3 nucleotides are TGTGCCAGCAGCGGGACTTCCTACGAGCAGTACGTC. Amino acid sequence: CASSGTSYEQYV.

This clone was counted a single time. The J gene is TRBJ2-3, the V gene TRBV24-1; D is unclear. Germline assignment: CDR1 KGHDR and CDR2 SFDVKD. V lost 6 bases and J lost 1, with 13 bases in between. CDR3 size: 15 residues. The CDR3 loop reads CATSPDTVGTDTQYF. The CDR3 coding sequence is TGTGCCACCAGTCCAGACACCGTGGGCACAGATACGCAGTATTTT.

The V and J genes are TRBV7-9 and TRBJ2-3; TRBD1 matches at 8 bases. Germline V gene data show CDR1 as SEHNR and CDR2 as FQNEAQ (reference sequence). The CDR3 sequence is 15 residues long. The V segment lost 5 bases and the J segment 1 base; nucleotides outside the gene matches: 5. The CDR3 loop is CASSMDRVRTDTQYF. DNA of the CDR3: TGTGCCAGCAGCATGGACAGGGTTCGCACAGATACGCAGTATTTT.

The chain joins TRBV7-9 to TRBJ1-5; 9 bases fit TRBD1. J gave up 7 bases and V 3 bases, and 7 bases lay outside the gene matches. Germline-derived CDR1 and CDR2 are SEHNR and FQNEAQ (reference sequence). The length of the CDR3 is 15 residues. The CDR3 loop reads CASSLEGQGNQPQHF. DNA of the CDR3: TGTGCCAGCAGCTTGGAGGGACAGGGTAACCAGCCCCAGCATTTT.

CDR3 nucleotide sequence: TGTGCCAGCTCCCCTAGCAGCAGAAGCAGGGGGCGGAATAACAATCAGCCCCAGCATTTT. Its protein product is CASSPSSRSRGRNNNQPQHF. The chain employs TRBV18 and TRBJ1-5; 8 bases are shared with TRBD1. The CDR3 is 20 amino acids. Germline V CDR1 and CDR2: KGHSH, LQKENI. V dropped 6 bases and J dropped 3; count of bases not matched to a gene: 22.

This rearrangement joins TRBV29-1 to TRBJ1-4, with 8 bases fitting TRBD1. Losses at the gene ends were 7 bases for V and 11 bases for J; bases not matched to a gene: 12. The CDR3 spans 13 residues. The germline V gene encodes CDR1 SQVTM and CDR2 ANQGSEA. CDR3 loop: CSALDRGFEKLFF. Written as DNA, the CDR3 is TGCAGCGCCCTTGACAGGGGCTTTGAGAAACTGTTTTTT.

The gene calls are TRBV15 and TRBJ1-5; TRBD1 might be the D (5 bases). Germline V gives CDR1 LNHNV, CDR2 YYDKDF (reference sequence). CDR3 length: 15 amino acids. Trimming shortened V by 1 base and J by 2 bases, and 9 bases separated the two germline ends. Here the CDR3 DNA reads TGTGCCACCAGCAGAGTTGGAGGGGGCAATCAGCCCCAGCATTTT. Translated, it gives CATSRVGGGNQPQHF.

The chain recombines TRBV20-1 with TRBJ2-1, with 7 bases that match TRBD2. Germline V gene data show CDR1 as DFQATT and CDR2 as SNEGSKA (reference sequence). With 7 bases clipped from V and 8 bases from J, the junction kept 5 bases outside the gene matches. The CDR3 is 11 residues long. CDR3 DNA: TGCAGTGGGGGAGGGAACCATGAGCAGTTCTTC. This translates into CSGGGNHEQFF.